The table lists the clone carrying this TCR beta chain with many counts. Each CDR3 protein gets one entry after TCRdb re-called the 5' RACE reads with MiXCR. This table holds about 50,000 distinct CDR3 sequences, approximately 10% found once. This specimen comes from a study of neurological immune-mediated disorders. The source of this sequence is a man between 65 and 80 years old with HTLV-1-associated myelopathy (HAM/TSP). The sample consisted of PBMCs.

The CDR3 DNA reads TGTGCCAGCAGGACGGGGCCCGGGGAGCTGTTTTTT. Protein sequence: CASRTGPGELFF. This rearrangement joins TRBV7-7 to TRBJ2-2; possibly TRBD1 or TRBD2 for D (5 bases each). The V and J ends lost 6 bases and 6 bases respectively, with 8 bases between them. CDR1 is SSHAT, CDR2 FNYEAQ, per germline (reference sequence). CDR3 size: 12 residues.